This T cell receptor (beta chain) was sequenced in a study of cytomegalovirus exposure and HLA in healthy donors. Study-level results: When the data were analyzed later, several of the most significant clusters appeared to be linked to common viral pathogens. Both high specificity and high sensitivity reportedly marked the classifier's diagnosis of cytomegalovirus status. In presence/absence analyses, roughly uniform sequencing depth across donors was assumed.

This CDR3 is built from 15 residues. The germline gives CDR1 SGHAT, CDR2 FQDESV (reference sequence). Trimming left V 5 bases short and J 4 bases short, with 17 bases between. The PCR used 60 Vbeta and 13 Jbeta primers. The data were produced by immunoSEQ multiplex PCR, yet TCRdb's version contains in-frame clones alone and is incomplete. There are approximately 150,000 clones in the sample; approximately 72% occur only once, and roughly 1.4% lies in the top ten. This clone appeared a single time. What it binds is not known. The receptor was derived from a man in his forties or fifties in good health and CMV-seronegative. Material for sequencing was PBMCs. This chain connects TRBV11-1 to TRBJ1-2; D is possibly TRBD1 (6 bases). The CDR3 is CASSRDRSQAYGYTF. The CDR3 region has the DNA TGTGCCAGCAGCCGTGACAGGAGCCAGGCCTATGGCTACACCTTC.